The entry below describes one T cell receptor (beta chain). Original processing notes: The authors estimated nucleated cell counts from reference gene primer amplification. Generated by immunoSEQ multiplex PCR, the TCRdb table keeps only in-frame clones and is missing some. That table gives V, J and clone size, and the DNA gave D and trimming. The sample consists of about 300,000 clones, roughly 86% of them appearing once. This entry comes from a study of blood T cell repertoires in COVID-19. Germline values: CDR1 SGHVS, CDR2 FQNEAQ. The CDR3 runs to 16 residues. V shed 1 base and J shed 4 bases, with 13 bases lying between them.

This TCR was sampled from a woman between 18 and 29 years old who had recovered from COVID-19. The rearrangement joins TRBV7-8 to TRBJ1-4; D unclear. The sequencing sample was made of PBMCs or T cells enriched from blood (not recorded which). The CDR3 DNA is TGTGCCAGCAGCTTAGTACCAGGAAACCTTAATGAAAAACTGTTTTTT. Translated: CASSLVPGNLNEKLFF.